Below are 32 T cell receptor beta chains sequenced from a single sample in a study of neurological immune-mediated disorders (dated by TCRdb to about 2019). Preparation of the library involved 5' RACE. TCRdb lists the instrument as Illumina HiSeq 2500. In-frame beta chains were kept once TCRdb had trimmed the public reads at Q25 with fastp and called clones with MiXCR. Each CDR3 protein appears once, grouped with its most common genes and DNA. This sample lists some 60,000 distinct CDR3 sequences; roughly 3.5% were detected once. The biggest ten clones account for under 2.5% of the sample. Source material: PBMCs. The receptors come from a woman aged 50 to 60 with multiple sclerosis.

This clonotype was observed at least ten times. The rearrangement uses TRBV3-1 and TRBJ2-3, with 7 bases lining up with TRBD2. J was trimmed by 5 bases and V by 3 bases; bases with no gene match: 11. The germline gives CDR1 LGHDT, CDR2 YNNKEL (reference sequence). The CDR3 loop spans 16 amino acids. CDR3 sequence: CASSQQISGEKDTQYF. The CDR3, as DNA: TGTGCCAGCAGCCAGCAAATAAGCGGGGAAAAAGATACGCAGTATTTT.

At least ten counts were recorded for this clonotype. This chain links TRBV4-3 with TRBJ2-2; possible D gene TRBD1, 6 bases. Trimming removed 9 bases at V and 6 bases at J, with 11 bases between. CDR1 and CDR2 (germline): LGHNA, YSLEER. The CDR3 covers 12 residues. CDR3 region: CASSGDPGELFF. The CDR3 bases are TGCGCCAGTTCAGGGGATCCCGGGGAGCTGTTTTTT.

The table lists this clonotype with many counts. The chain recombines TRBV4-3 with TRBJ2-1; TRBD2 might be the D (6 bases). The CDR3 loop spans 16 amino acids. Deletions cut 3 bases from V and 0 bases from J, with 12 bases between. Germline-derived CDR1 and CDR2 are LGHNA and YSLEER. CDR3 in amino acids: CASSQLAESSYNEQFF. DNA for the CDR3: TGCGCCAGCAGCCAGTTAGCGGAGAGCTCCTACAATGAGCAGTTCTTC.

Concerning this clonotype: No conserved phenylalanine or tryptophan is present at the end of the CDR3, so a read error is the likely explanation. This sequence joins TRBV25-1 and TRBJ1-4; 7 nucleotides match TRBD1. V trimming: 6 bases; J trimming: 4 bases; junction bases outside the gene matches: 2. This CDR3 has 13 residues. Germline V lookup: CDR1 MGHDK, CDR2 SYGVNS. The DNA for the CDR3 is TGTGCCAGCAGGGACAGGAATAATGAAAAACTGTTTAAT. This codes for CASRDRNNEKLFN.

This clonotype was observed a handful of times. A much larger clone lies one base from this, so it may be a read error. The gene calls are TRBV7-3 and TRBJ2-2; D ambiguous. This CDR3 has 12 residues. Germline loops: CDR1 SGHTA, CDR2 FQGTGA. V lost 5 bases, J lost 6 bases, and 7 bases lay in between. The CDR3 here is CASSTPAGELFF. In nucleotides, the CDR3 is TGTGCCAGCAGCACCCCCGCCGGGGAGCTGTTTTTT.

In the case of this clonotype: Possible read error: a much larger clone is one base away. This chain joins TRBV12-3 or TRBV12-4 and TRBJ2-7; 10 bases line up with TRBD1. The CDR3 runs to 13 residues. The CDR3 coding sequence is TGTACCAGCAGTGGACAGGGGGCCTACGAGCAGTACTTC. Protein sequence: CTSSGQGAYEQYF.

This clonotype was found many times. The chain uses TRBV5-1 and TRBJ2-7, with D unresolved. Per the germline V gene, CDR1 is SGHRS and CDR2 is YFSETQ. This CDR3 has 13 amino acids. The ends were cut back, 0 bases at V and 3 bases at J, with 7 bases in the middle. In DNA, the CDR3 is TGCGCCAGCAGCTTGGAGGTCTTCTACGAGCAGTACTTC. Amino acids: CASSLEVFYEQYF.

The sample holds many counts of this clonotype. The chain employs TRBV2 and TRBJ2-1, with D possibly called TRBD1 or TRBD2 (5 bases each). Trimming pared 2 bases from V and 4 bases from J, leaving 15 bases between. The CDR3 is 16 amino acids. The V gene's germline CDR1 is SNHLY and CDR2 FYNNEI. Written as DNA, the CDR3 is TGTGCCAGCAGTGAACAGGGACGTCTAAAATACAATGAGCAGTTCTTC. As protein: CASSEQGRLKYNEQFF.

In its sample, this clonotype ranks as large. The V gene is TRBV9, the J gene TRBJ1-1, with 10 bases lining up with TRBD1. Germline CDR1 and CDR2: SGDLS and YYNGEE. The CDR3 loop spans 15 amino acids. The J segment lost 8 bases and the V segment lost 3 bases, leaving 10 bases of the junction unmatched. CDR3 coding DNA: TGTGCCAGCAGCGCCGGGGGACAGGGGTGGGCCGAAGCTTTCTTT. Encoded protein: CASSAGGQGWAEAFF.

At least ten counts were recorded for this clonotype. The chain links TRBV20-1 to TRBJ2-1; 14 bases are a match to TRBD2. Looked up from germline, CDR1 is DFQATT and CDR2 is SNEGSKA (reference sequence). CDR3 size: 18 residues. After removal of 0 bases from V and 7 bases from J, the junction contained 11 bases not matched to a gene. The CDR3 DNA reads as TGCAGTGCTAGAGATGTTCGGACCGGGACTAGCGGGAGTAATGAGCAGTTCTTC. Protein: CSARDVRTGTSGSNEQFF.

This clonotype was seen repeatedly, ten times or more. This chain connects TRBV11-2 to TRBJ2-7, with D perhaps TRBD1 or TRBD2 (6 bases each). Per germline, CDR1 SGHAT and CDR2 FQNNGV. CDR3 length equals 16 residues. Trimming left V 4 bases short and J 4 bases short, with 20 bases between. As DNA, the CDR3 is TGTGCCAGCAGCTCCCCTTCTCCGGGGGCGCGGTACGAGCAGTACTTC. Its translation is CASSSPSPGARYEQYF.

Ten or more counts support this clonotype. The CDR3 DNA is TGTGCCAGCTCACCAGAGACTAGCGGGAGTTACGAGCAGTACTTC. This translates into CASSPETSGSYEQYF. V usage is TRBV18 and J usage is TRBJ2-7, with 12 bases aligning to TRBD2. V was pared by 2 bases and J by 4 bases, with 3 bases of the junction left unmatched. In germline, CDR1 is KGHSH, CDR2 LQKENI. This CDR3 comprises 15 residues.

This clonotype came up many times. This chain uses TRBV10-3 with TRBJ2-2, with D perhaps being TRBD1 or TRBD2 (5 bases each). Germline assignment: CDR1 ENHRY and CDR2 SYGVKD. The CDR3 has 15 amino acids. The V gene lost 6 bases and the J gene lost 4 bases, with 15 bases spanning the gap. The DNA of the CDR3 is TGTGCCATCAGACTGGGGCTTCGGGGCACCGGGGAGCTGTTTTTT. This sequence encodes CAIRLGLRGTGELFF.

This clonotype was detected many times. CDR3 protein: CASSSLAGADNEQFF. The CDR3 bases are TGCGCCAGCAGCTCGCTAGCGGGAGCGGACAATGAGCAGTTCTTC. This chain connects TRBV5-1 to TRBJ2-1; 10 bases are a match to TRBD2. V shed 3 bases, J shed 5 bases, and the junction held 5 bases outside the gene matches. CDR1 SGHRS and CDR2 YFSETQ come from the germline V gene. The CDR3 has 15 residues.

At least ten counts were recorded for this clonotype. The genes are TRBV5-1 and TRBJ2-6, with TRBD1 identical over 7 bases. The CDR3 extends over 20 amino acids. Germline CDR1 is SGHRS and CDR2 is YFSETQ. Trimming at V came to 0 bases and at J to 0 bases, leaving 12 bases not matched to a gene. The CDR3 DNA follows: TGCGCCAGCAGCTTGGCCGGCAGGGGGAACCTGTTCTCTGGGGCCAACGTCCTGACTTTC. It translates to CASSLAGRGNLFSGANVLTF.

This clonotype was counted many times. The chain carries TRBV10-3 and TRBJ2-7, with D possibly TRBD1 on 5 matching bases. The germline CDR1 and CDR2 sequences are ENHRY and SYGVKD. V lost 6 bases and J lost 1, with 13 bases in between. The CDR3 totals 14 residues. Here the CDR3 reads CAIRDDRLSYEQYF. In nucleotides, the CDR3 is TGTGCCATCAGGGATGACAGATTGTCCTACGAGCAGTACTTC.

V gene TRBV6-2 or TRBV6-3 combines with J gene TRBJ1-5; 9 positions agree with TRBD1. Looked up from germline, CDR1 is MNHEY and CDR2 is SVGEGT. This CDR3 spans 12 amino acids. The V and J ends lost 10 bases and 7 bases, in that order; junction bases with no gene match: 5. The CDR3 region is CATWTGAQPQHF. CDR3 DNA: TGTGCCACCTGGACAGGGGCCCAGCCCCAGCATTTT.

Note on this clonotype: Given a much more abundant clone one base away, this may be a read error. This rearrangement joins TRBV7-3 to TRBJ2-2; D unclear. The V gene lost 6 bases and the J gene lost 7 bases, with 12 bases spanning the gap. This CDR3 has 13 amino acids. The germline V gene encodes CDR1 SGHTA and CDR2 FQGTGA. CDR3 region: CASRRETVGELFF. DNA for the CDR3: TGTGCCAGCAGACGAGAAACGGTCGGGGAGCTGTTTTTT.

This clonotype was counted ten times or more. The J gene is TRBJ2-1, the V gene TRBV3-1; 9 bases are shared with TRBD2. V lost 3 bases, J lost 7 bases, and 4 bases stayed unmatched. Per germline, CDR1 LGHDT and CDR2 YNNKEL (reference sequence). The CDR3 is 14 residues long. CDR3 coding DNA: TGTGCCAGCAGCCACGGCGGGAGGGGGAATGAGCAGTTCTTC. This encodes CASSHGGRGNEQFF.

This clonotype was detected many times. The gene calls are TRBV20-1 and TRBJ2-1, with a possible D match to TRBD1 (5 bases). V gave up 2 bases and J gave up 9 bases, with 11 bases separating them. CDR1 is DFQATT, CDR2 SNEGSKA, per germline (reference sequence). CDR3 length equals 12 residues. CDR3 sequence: CSARLGHTEQFF. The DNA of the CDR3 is TGCAGTGCTAGATTGGGGCACACTGAGCAGTTCTTC.

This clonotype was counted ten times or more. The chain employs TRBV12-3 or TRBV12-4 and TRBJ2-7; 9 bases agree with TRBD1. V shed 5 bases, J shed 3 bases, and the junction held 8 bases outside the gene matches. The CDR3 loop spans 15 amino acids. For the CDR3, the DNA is TGTGCCAGCAGTAACAGACAGGGGGTCAACTACGAGCAGTACTTC. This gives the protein CASSNRQGVNYEQYF.

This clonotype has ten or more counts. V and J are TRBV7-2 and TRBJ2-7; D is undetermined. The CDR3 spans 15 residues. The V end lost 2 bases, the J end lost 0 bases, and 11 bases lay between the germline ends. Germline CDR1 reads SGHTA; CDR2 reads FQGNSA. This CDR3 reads CASSLQHGSSYEQYF. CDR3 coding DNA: TGTGCCAGCAGCTTACAACACGGAAGCTCCTACGAGCAGTACTTC.

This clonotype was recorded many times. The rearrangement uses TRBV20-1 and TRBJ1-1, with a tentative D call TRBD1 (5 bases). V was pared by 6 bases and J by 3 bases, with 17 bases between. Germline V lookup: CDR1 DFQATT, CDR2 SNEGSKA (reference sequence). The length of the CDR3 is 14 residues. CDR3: CSAPRLGGDTEAFF. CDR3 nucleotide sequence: TGCAGTGCCCCGCGCTTGGGGGGGGACACTGAAGCTTTCTTT.

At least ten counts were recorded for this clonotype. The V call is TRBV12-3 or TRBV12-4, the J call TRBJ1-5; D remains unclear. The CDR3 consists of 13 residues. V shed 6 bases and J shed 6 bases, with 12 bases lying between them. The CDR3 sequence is CASSLDFSQPQHF. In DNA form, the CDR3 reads TGTGCCAGCAGCCTTGACTTCTCTCAGCCCCAGCATTTT.

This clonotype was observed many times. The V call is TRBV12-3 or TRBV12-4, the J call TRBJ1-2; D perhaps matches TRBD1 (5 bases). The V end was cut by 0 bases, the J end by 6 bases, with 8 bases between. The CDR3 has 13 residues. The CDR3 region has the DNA TGTGCCAGCAGTTTAGCCAGGGTGAATGGCTACACCTTC. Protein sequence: CASSLARVNGYTF.

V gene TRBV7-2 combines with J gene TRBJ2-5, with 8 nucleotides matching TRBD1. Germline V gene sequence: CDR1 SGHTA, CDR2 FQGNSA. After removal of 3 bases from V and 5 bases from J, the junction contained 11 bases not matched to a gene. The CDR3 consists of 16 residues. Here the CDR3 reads CASSLRTGRIFETQYF. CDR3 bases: TGTGCCAGCAGCTTGCGGACAGGGAGGATTTTCGAGACCCAGTACTTC. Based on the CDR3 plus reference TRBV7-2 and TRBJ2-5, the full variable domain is GAGVSQSPSNKVTEKGKDVELRCDPISGHTALYWYRQSLGQGLEFLIYFQGNSAPDKSGLPSDRFSAERTGGSVSTLTIQRTQQEDSAVYLCASSLRTGRIFETQYFGPGTRLLVL.

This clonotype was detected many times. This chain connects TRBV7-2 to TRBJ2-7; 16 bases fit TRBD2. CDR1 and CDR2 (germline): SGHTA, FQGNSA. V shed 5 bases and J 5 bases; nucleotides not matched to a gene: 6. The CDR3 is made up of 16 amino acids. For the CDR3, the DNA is TGTGCCAGCAGCCCGGGGACTAGCGGGAGGGTCGACGAGCAGTACTTC. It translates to CASSPGTSGRVDEQYF.

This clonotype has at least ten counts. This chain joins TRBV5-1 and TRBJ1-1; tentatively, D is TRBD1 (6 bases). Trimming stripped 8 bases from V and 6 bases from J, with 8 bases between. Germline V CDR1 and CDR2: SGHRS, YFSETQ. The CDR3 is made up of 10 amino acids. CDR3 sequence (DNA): TGCGCCAGTAACAGGGCTGAAGCTTTCTTT. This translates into CASNRAEAFF.

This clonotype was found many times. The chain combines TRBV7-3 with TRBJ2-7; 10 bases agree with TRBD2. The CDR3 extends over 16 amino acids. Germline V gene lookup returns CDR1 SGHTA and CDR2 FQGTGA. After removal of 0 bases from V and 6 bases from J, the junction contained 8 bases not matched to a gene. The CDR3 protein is CASSLTPAGGPIEQYF. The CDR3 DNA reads TGTGCCAGCAGCTTAACGCCAGCGGGAGGGCCGATCGAGCAGTACTTC. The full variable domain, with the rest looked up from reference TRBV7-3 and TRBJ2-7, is GAGVSQTPSNKVTEKGKYVELRCDPISGHTALYWYRQSLGQGPEFLIYFQGTGAADDSGLPNDRFFAVRPEGSVSTLKIQRTERGDSAVYLCASSLTPAGGPIEQYFGPGTRLTVT.

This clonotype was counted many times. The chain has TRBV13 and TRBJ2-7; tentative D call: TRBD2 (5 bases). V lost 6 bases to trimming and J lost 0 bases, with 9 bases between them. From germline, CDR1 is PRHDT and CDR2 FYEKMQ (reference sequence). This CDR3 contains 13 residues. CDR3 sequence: CASRDSSSYEQYF. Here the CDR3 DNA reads TGTGCCAGCAGGGACTCAAGCTCCTACGAGCAGTACTTC.

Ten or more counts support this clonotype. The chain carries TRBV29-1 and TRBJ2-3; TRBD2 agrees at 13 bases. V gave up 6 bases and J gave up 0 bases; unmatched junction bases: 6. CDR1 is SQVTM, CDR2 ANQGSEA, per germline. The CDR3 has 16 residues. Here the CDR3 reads CSVPLTSGRSTDTQYF. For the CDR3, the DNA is TGCAGCGTCCCTTTGACTAGCGGGAGGAGCACAGATACGCAGTATTTT.

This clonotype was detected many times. This CDR3 reads CASSLGTQETQYF. The CDR3 DNA sequence: TGTGCCAGCAGCTTAGGGACACAAGAGACCCAGTACTTC. This chain joins TRBV7-6 and TRBJ2-5, with D maybe TRBD1 (5 bases). Trimming took 1 base from V and 2 from J, leaving 5 bases between them. The CDR3 loop spans 13 amino acids. Germline CDR1 is SGHVS and CDR2 is FNYEAQ. The full variable domain, in which reference TRBV7-6 and TRBJ2-5 provide the parts outside the CDR3, is GAGVSQSPRYKVTKRGQDVALRCDPISGHVSLYWYRQALGQGPEFLTYFNYEAQQDKSGLPNDRFSAERPEGSISTLTIQRTEQRDSAMYRCASSLGTQETQYFGPGTRLLVL.